This TCR beta chain stems from a study of PD-1 blockade in classical Hodgkin lymphoma. As concerns this clone: Its antigen remains unknown.

The time point is: cycle 4 day 1 (C4D1), after five to seven weeks of nivolumab. Relapses following autologous stem cell transplantation were seen in all patients, with brentuximab vedotin exposure varying. The best responses consisted of complete response, partial response or progressive disease. The CDR3 extends over 13 amino acids. V was trimmed by 4 bases and J by 2 bases, leaving 6 bases between them. Germline loops: CDR1 WNHNN, CDR2 SYGVQD (reference sequence). Study-wide results and limits: Diversity in CD4+ TCRs, unlike that measured in CD8+ TCRs, had risen significantly by C4D1. Prior therapy or disease activity may underlie the repertoire differences, whose causes remain undefined. The baseline diversity of complete responders showed similarity to that of newly diagnosed patients.

Sequencing was performed with immunoSEQ multiplex PCR; in TCRdb, only in-frame clones are kept and a portion is missing. In the table there are tens of thousands of clones, 90% of which are singletons. Source: peripheral blood mononuclear cells (PBMCs), taken before the fourth cycle of nivolumab. The genes are TRBV10-1 and TRBJ1-5; the D gene is possibly TRBD1 (5 bases). This TCR was sampled from a human donor with classical Hodgkin lymphoma. CDR3 sequence: CASSAGRNQPQHF. The CDR3 DNA reads TGCGCCAGCAGTGCAGGGCGCAATCAGCCCCAGCATTTT.